These T cell receptor beta chains were read from a single sample in a study of CD8 T cells in Susac syndrome. In TCRdb, the immunoSEQ multiplex PCR reads were re-called with MiXCR into one record per CDR3 protein. The sample lists about 180,000 distinct CDR3 sequences, more than 95% occurring once. Sequenced sample: CD4+ T cells from PBMCs. Every receptor here comes from a human donor with Susac syndrome. Both conserved end residues are part of each CDR3. A D gene is named only where the DNA matches it firmly. A clone size is listed for some rows: how often the clone was seen (once, few, many), or a class if it is expanded.

j_call | clone_size | d_call | v_call | cdr3_nt | cdr3_aa
TRBJ2-1 | - | - | TRBV4-2 | TGTGCCAGCAGTCGAGGGAGTCTGGCGGCTCAAGTGGAAGAGCAGTTCTTC | CASSRGSLAAQVEEQFF
TRBJ2-7 | - | - | TRBV27 | TGTGCCAGCAGTTTATCACGGTTAGGGATGAACGAGCAGTACTTC | CASSLSRLGMNEQYF
TRBJ1-6 | - | - | TRBV20-1 | TGCAGTGCTAGAGGGACAGCCTCACCCCTCCACTTT | CSARGTASPLHF
TRBJ1-3 | - | - | TRBV28 | TGTGCCAGCAGTCCTTTGCGGGACTCTGGAAACACCATATATTTT | CASSPLRDSGNTIYF
TRBJ2-3 | - | - | TRBV4-1 | TGCGCCAGCAGCCCCAAGGGTCTCGATACGCAGTATTTT | CASSPKGLDTQYF
TRBJ1-1 | - | - | TRBV20-1 | TGCAGTGCCGTCGAACAGCACACTGAAGCTTTCTTT | CSAVEQHTEAFF
TRBJ1-1 | - | - | TRBV20-1 | TGCAGTGCTCACAGGGTGGACACTGAAGCTTTCTTT | CSAHRVDTEAFF
TRBJ2-2 | - | - | TRBV7-8 | TGTGCCAGCAGCCCCCAGGGCGGGTCCGGGGAGCTGTTTTTT | CASSPQGGSGELFF
TRBJ2-7 | - | TRBD2 | TRBV28 | TGTGCCACCCGACTAGCGGGAGGGCCTCACTTC | CATRLAGGPHF
TRBJ2-7 | - | - | TRBV29-1 | TGCAGCGTTGGGGGGGACAGCTCCTACGAGCAGTACTTC | CSVGGDSSYEQYF
TRBJ2-1 | - | - | TRBV5-1 | TGCGCCAGCAGCTTAGCGTCTAAGAACAATGAGCAGTTCTTC | CASSLASKNNEQFF
TRBJ2-5 | - | - | TRBV7-2 | TGTGCCAGCACCATGATAGAGGTCCAAGAGACCCAGTACTTC | CASTMIEVQETQYF
TRBJ2-7 | once | TRBD2 | TRBV5-1 | TGCGCCAGCAGCTCGATCACTAGCGGGAGCCACGAGCAGTACTTC | CASSSITSGSHEQYF
TRBJ2-5 | - | TRBD2 | TRBV3-1 | TGTGCCAGCAGCCCGCCGGCGGATGCGTCCGGGGGGGACCAGTACTTC | CASSPPADASGGDQYF
TRBJ2-6 | - | - | TRBV9 | TGTGCCAGCAGCGATTATTCTGGGGCCAACGTCCTGACTTTC | CASSDYSGANVLTF
TRBJ1-1 | - | - | TRBV29-1 | TGCAGCGTTGGGGACATCGAAGCTTTCTTT | CSVGDIEAFF
TRBJ1-2 | - | - | TRBV4-1 | TGCGCCAGCAGCCAAGATTCCCTGGACAGACCGGGATACACCTTC | CASSQDSLDRPGYTF
TRBJ1-1 | - | - | TRBV12-3/TRBV12-4 | TGTGCCAGCAGTTTATCCCCAGCCGGCTCGGCTTTCTTT | CASSLSPAGSAFF
TRBJ1-2 | - | - | TRBV30 | TGTGCCTGGAGTGTAGGAGTAGAAGGCTACACCTTC | CAWSVGVEGYTF
TRBJ2-3 | - | TRBD2 | TRBV12-3/TRBV12-4 | TGTGCCAGCAGGCGAGCGGGAGGGCCTACAGATACGCAGTATTTT | CASRRAGGPTDTQYF
TRBJ2-1 | - | TRBD2 | TRBV30 | TGTGCCTGGAGTGGGACTAGCGGGAGGGGCACCTACAATGAGCAGTTCTTC | CAWSGTSGRGTYNEQFF
TRBJ2-7 | - | TRBD2 | TRBV18 | TGTGCCAGCTCACCACCTAGCGGGGAAACCTACGAGCAGTACTTC | CASSPPSGETYEQYF
TRBJ2-2 | - | TRBD1 | TRBV15 | TGTGCCACCAGCAGAGCAGGGGGGAACACCGGGGAGCTGTTTTTT | CATSRAGGNTGELFF
TRBJ2-7 | - | TRBD2 | TRBV9 | TGTGCCAGCAGCGTAGTCCCCATACTAGCGGGAGATCCGCCGGCGGAGCAGTACTTC | CASSVVPILAGDPPAEQYF
TRBJ1-6 | - | - | TRBV7-8 | TGTGCCAGCAGCTTAGCCCTGCCGTCGAGCTCCTATAATTCACCCCTCCACTTT | CASSLALPSSSYNSPLHF
TRBJ2-3 | - | TRBD1 | TRBV11-2 | TGTGCCAGCAGCTCGGGACAGGGTCCCACAGATACGCAGTATTTT | CASSSGQGPTDTQYF
TRBJ1-1 | - | TRBD1 | TRBV27 | TGTGCCAGCAGTCAAACTGGGACAGGGAAACAAGCTTTCTTT | CASSQTGTGKQAFF
TRBJ2-1 | - | - | TRBV12-3/TRBV12-4 | TGTGCCAGCAAAACGAACTCCTACAATGAGCAGTTCTTC | CASKTNSYNEQFF
TRBJ2-5 | - | TRBD1 | TRBV18 | TGTGCCAGCTCACCATCGGACAGGGGAATCGAGACCCAGTACTTC | CASSPSDRGIETQYF
TRBJ2-3 | once | - | TRBV13 | TGTGCCAGCAGCCCTCAAGCGATCCCAGATACGCAGTATTTT | CASSPQAIPDTQYF
TRBJ2-1 | - | - | TRBV28 | TGTGCCAGCAGCGCACGGGAGACAAAACAAGACAATGAGCAGTTCTTC | CASSARETKQDNEQFF
TRBJ2-6 | - | - | TRBV20-1 | TGCAGTGCTGGACAGAGCTCTGGGGCCAACGTCCTGACTTTC | CSAGQSSGANVLTF
TRBJ2-5 | - | - | TRBV29-1 | TGCAGCGTCGGGACACAGTGGCAAGAGACCCAGTACTTC | CSVGTQWQETQYF
TRBJ2-3 | - | - | TRBV29-1 | TGCAGCGCCTACACAGATACGCAGTATTTT | CSAYTDTQYF
TRBJ2-1 | - | TRBD2 | TRBV20-1 | TGCAGTGCTAGTATCGGGGGGTTTAACAATGAGCAGTTCTTC | CSASIGGFNNEQFF
TRBJ2-7 | - | - | TRBV5-6 | TGTGCCAGCAGCTTTGGTGGGGGAGCCTACGAGCAGTACTTC | CASSFGGGAYEQYF
TRBJ2-3 | few | - | TRBV28 | TGTGCCAGCAGTTTACGGGGGGATACGCAGTATTTT | CASSLRGDTQYF
TRBJ2-5 | - | TRBD1 | TRBV2 | TGTGCCAGCAGTGGGGACAGGGTGGAGACCCAGTACTTC | CASSGDRVETQYF
TRBJ2-7 | - | - | TRBV5-1 | TGCGCCAGCAGCTCAAACGACCCAAGCTACGAGCAGTACTTC | CASSSNDPSYEQYF
TRBJ1-2 | - | TRBD1 | TRBV3-1 | TGTGCCAGCAGCCAAGGTCGGGGACAGAATGGCTACACCTTC | CASSQGRGQNGYTF
TRBJ2-4 | - | - | TRBV5-1 | TGCGCCAGCAGCTGGCCGGACAGCCCAAACATTCAGTACTTC | CASSWPDSPNIQYF
TRBJ2-7 | - | TRBD1 | TRBV6-5 | TGTGCCAGCAGCGGGGACAGGGGTTACGAGCAGTACTTC | CASSGDRGYEQYF
TRBJ2-3 | - | - | TRBV28 | TGTGCCAGCAGTCTCGGACATTCCGATACGCAGTATTTT | CASSLGHSDTQYF
TRBJ1-1 | - | - | TRBV3-1 | TGTGCCAGCAGCCACGGTAACACTGAAGCTTTCTTT | CASSHGNTEAFF
TRBJ2-5 | - | TRBD2 | TRBV28 | TGTGCCAGCAGTTTAGGGACGGGAGGCAGCCAAGAGACCCAGTACTTC | CASSLGTGGSQETQYF